What follows is one T cell receptor (beta chain) and its context. As processed by the authors: For nucleated cells, counts were estimated from reference gene primer amplification. Profiled with immunoSEQ multiplex PCR; TCRdb holds only in-frame clones, not every one. D and trimming come from the DNA, and the V and J calls and clone size come from that table. The table has approximately 500,000 clones, 85% to 90% seen once; the top ten hold around 0.95%. These data belong to a study of blood T cell repertoires in COVID-19. Study information: Sample material is recorded as cDNA or gDNA derived from T cells, B-cell-depleted T cells, or PBMCs.

The receptor's source is a man younger than 30 with COVID-19, enrolled during active disease. Input material: peripheral blood.

The CDR3 DNA reads TGCGCCAGCAGCTACGGACAGGGGCAATCACCCCTCCACTTT. This encodes CASSYGQGQSPLHF. The genes are TRBV5-1 and TRBJ1-6; the match to TRBD1 covers 9 bases. V lost 3 bases to trimming and J lost 10 bases; unmatched junction nucleotides: 5. Per the germline V gene, CDR1 is SGHRS and CDR2 is YFSETQ. This CDR3 comprises 14 residues. Combining the CDR3 with reference TRBV5-1 and TRBJ1-6 gives the whole variable domain KAGVTQTPRYLIKTRGQQVTLSCSPISGHRSVSWYQQTPGQGLQFLFEYFSETQRNKGNFPGRFSGRQFSNSRSEMNVSTLELGDSALYLCASSYGQGQSPLHFGNGTRLTVT.